The 26 T cell receptor beta chains reported below all come from one sample, sequenced in a study of T cell responses to AZD1222 COVID-19 vaccine. Sequencing was performed with immunoSEQ multiplex PCR; in TCRdb, only in-frame clones are kept and a portion is missing. The sample includes around 150,000 clones, approximately 92% seen only once; the top ten take about 3.7%. Sequenced here: peripheral blood, sampled 28 days after the second AZD1222 dose. These receptors all come from an adult who received the AZD1222 COVID-19 vaccine.

This clone was found once. The rearrangement joins TRBV2 to TRBJ1-2; TRBD1 might be the D (5 bases). The CDR3 covers 15 residues. V dropped 5 bases and J dropped 2 bases, with 15 bases sitting between them. The V gene's germline CDR1 is SNHLY and CDR2 FYNNEI. This CDR3 is CASSPGWEGNYGYTF. The CDR3 region has the DNA TGTGCCAGCAGTCCGGGCTGGGAGGGGAACTATGGCTACACCTTC.

The rearrangement joins TRBV12-5 to TRBJ2-1, with D possibly being TRBD1 or TRBD2 (5 bases each). V was clipped by 8 bases and J by 0 bases, with 14 bases between them. Per germline, CDR1 LGHNT and CDR2 FRNRAP. There are 15 residues in the CDR3. The CDR3 region is CASSWGWSSYNEQFF. CDR3 DNA: TGTGCTAGTTCCTGGGGGTGGAGCTCCTACAATGAGCAGTTCTTC. Full variable domain (rest looked up from reference TRBV12-5 and TRBJ2-1): DARVTQTPRHKVTEMGQEVTMRCQPILGHNTVFWYRQTMMQGLELLAYFRNRAPLDDSGMPKDRFSAEMPDATLATLKIQPSEPRDSAVYFCASSWGWSSYNEQFFGPGTRLTVL.

This chain uses TRBV11-3 with TRBJ2-4; 8 bases agree with TRBD1. The CDR3 totals 16 residues. Germline V gene lookup returns CDR1 SGHNT and CDR2 YENEEA. V trimming: 5 bases; J trimming: 2 bases; junction bases outside the gene matches: 8. Written as DNA, the CDR3 is TGTGCCAGCAGCACTCCCCAGGGGGCGCCCAAAAACATTCAGTACTTC. Its translation is CASSTPQGAPKNIQYF.

This sequence joins TRBV15 and TRBJ2-7; a possible D gene is TRBD2 (5 bases). CDR3 size: 13 residues. The V end was cut by 0 bases, the J end by 4 bases, with 7 bases between. Germline V gene data show CDR1 as LNHNV and CDR2 as YYDKDF (reference sequence). CDR3 sequence (DNA): TGTGCCACCAGCAGAGACGCGGGTTACGAGCAGTACTTC. Protein: CATSRDAGYEQYF.

The chain employs TRBV5-1 and TRBJ2-7; no clear D gene. Germline CDR1 is SGHRS and CDR2 is YFSETQ. This CDR3 contains 12 residues. V lost 0 bases to trimming and J lost 5 bases, with 6 bases between them. The CDR3 sequence is CASSLGSDEQYF. The DNA for the CDR3 is TGCGCCAGCAGCTTGGGGTCGGACGAGCAGTACTTC.

The chain links TRBV20-1 to TRBJ2-2; no clear D. The CDR3 consists of 11 residues. V lost 3 bases, J lost 3 bases, and 2 bases lay in between. Germline values: CDR1 DFQATT, CDR2 SNEGSKA (reference sequence). This CDR3 is CSARDTGELFF. In DNA form, the CDR3 reads TGCAGTGCTAGGGACACCGGGGAGCTGTTTTTT.

The chain joins TRBV18 to TRBJ2-1, with D unclear. V was cut by 1 base and J by 6 bases, with 7 bases left in between. The CDR3 covers 13 residues. Germline lookup yields CDR1 KGHSH and CDR2 LQKENI. The CDR3 loop is CASSPQSSNEQFF. The CDR3 bases are TGTGCCAGCTCACCACAGTCATCCAATGAGCAGTTCTTC.

This sequence joins TRBV6-5 and TRBJ2-7; TRBD1 is a possible D gene (6 bases). The V and J ends lost 2 bases and 4 bases respectively, with 9 bases between them. Germline lookup yields CDR1 MNHEY and CDR2 SVGAGI. The CDR3 consists of 13 residues. CDR3 loop: CASSYGQPYEQYF. For the CDR3, the DNA is TGTGCCAGCAGTTACGGACAGCCATACGAGCAGTACTTC.

This chain connects TRBV30 to TRBJ1-2, with D perhaps matching TRBD1 (6 bases). CDR1 is GTSNPN, CDR2 SVGIG, per germline (reference sequence). The V end was cut by 1 base, the J end by 1 base, with 22 bases between. The CDR3 sequence is 18 residues long. CDR3 sequence: CAWSGMEGELWLNYGYTF. CDR3 coding DNA: TGTGCCTGGAGTGGGATGGAGGGGGAGTTATGGCTTAACTATGGCTACACCTTC.

The J gene is TRBJ1-5, the V gene TRBV7-2; D ambiguous. The CDR3 sequence is 16 residues long. V gave up 1 base and J gave up 9 bases, with 19 bases separating them. CDR1 and CDR2 (germline): SGHTA, FQGNSA. CDR3 DNA sequence: TGTGCCAGCAGCTTAGTTTCTACTCGCCACCCAAGGCCCCAGCATTTT. Protein: CASSLVSTRHPRPQHF.

The chain couples TRBV28 to TRBJ2-1, with D perhaps matching TRBD2 (6 bases). The CDR3 totals 11 residues. V gave up 6 bases and J gave up 10 bases, with 10 bases separating them. The V gene's germline CDR1 is MDHEN and CDR2 SYDVKM. The CDR3 sequence: CASSRRDEQFF. CDR3 sequence (DNA): TGTGCCAGCAGCAGGAGGGACGAGCAGTTCTTC.

The V gene is TRBV6-2 or TRBV6-3, the J gene TRBJ2-7; TRBD2 aligns across 7 bases. Germline lookup yields CDR1 MNHEY and CDR2 SVGEGT. This CDR3 is 17 amino acids long. V was pared by 5 bases and J by 5 bases, with 18 bases of the junction left unmatched. The CDR3 coding sequence is TGTGCCAGCAGTAAGCTTTCCCTGGCGGGAGTTCCCCACGAGCAGTACTTC. Translation: CASSKLSLAGVPHEQYF.

The chain has TRBV29-1 and TRBJ2-5; 12 nucleotides match TRBD2. From germline, CDR1 is SQVTM and CDR2 ANQGSEA. J gave up 5 bases and V 4 bases, and 11 bases lay outside the gene matches. CDR3 length equals 16 residues. The DNA for the CDR3 is TGCAGCGTTGTGAGGCTAGCGGGAGGGCGAGGTGAGACCCAGTACTTC. Residues: CSVVRLAGGRGETQYF.

The CDR3 here is CASSQRTGNLEAFF. The CDR3 bases are TGTGCCAGCAGCCAAAGGACAGGGAATTTAGAAGCTTTCTTT. The rearrangement links TRBV7-2 to TRBJ1-1; 8 nucleotides line up with TRBD1. In germline, CDR1 is SGHTA, CDR2 FQGNSA. V gave up 5 bases and J gave up 8 bases; unmatched junction bases: 10. This CDR3 spans 14 amino acids.

This clone was seen only once. The J gene is TRBJ2-2, the V gene TRBV20-1; TRBD2 is a possible D gene (5 bases). Trimming removed 3 bases at V and 4 bases at J, with 15 bases between. Germline assignment: CDR1 DFQATT and CDR2 SNEGSKA (reference sequence). The CDR3 runs to 15 residues. Written as DNA, the CDR3 is TGCAGTGCTAGTCTGACTCCGAGGGCCACCGGGGAGCTGTTTTTT. The encoded protein is CSASLTPRATGELFF.

V usage is TRBV28 and J usage is TRBJ1-1, with unresolved D. The CDR3 is made up of 14 amino acids. Trimming took off 2 bases at V and 10 bases at J, with 17 bases between the two ends. Germline V gene data show CDR1 as MDHEN and CDR2 as SYDVKM. CDR3 region: CASSLPPLGRGAFF. The CDR3 nucleotides read TGTGCCAGCAGTTTACCCCCCCTGGGTCGAGGAGCTTTCTTT.

The genes are TRBV5-8 and TRBJ1-5; D is unclear. This CDR3 has 15 residues. In germline, CDR1 is SGHTS, CDR2 YDEGEE. The ends were cut back, 4 bases at V and 5 bases at J, with 16 bases in the middle. The CDR3 DNA follows: TGTGCCAGCAGCAGCGGGCGATCACCGGATCAGCCCCAGCATTTT. It is translated as CASSSGRSPDQPQHF. Drawing the rest from reference TRBV5-8 and TRBJ1-5, the complete variable domain is EAGVTQSPTHLIKTRGQQATLRCSPISGHTSVYWYQQALGLGLQFLLWYDEGEERNRGNFPPRFSGRQFPNYSSELNVNALELEDSALYLCASSSGRSPDQPQHFGDGTRLSIL.

The J gene is TRBJ2-1, the V gene TRBV6-5, with 7 bases identical to TRBD2. V lost 6 bases and J lost 7; bases outside the gene matches: 6. The CDR3 is 13 amino acids. The germline gives CDR1 MNHEY, CDR2 SVGAGI. The CDR3 protein is CASRGLFRNEQFF. The CDR3 nucleotides are TGTGCCAGCAGGGGACTATTCCGTAATGAGCAGTTCTTC.

The V and J genes are TRBV14 and TRBJ1-1; no clear D. Germline lookup yields CDR1 SGHDN and CDR2 FVKESK. This CDR3 contains 13 residues. Trimming took off 4 bases at V and 1 base at J, with 7 bases between the two ends. The CDR3 loop is CASSPAGNTEAFF. DNA of the CDR3: TGTGCCAGCAGCCCGGCAGGGAACACTGAAGCTTTCTTT.

The chain combines TRBV11-2 with TRBJ1-6; D gene unclear. The ends were cut back, 1 base at V and 5 bases at J, with 6 bases in the middle. The CDR3 spans 14 residues. The germline CDR1 and CDR2 sequences are SGHAT and FQNNGV. The CDR3 loop is CASSLAGHNSPLHF. CDR3 nucleotide sequence: TGTGCCAGCAGCTTAGCCGGACATAATTCACCCCTCCACTTT.

This clone was seen a handful of times. V gene TRBV5-4 combines with J gene TRBJ2-7; tentative D call: TRBD2 (5 bases). With 0 bases removed from V and 7 bases from J, the gap between germline ends came to 14 bases. The CDR3 has 14 residues. The germline V gene has CDR1 SGHNT and CDR2 YYREEE (reference sequence). CDR3 in amino acids: CASSLVGGKREQYF. In DNA form, the CDR3 reads TGTGCCAGCAGCTTGGTTGGAGGAAAGAGGGAGCAGTACTTC.

This clone was recorded once. The rearrangement links TRBV28 to TRBJ1-1; D might be TRBD1 (5 bases). This CDR3 region has 15 residues. CDR1 and CDR2 from the germline V gene are MDHEN and SYDVKM. V was pared by 3 bases and J by 1 base, with 12 bases between. CDR3 in amino acids: CASSFQGRGNTEAFF. CDR3 coding DNA: TGTGCCAGCAGTTTCCAGGGACGAGGGAACACTGAAGCTTTCTTT.

The CDR3, as DNA: TGTGCCAGCAGTTGGACAGGGGGCGACTATGGCTACACCTTC. Translating gives CASSWTGGDYGYTF. The V call is TRBV27, the J call TRBJ1-2; 11 bases are a match to TRBD1. The V gene's germline CDR1 is MNHEY and CDR2 SMNVEV (reference sequence). Trimming removed 4 bases from V and 3 bases from J; junction bases left unmatched: 1. The CDR3 spans 14 residues.

The chain joins TRBV5-1 to TRBJ2-1; the D is unclear. CDR1 is SGHRS and CDR2 is YFSETQ in the germline V gene. Trimming cost V 4 bases and J 6 bases, with 14 bases left between them. This CDR3 contains 14 residues. The CDR3 here is CASSRYDISNEQFF. CDR3 coding DNA: TGCGCCAGCAGCAGGTACGACATCTCCAATGAGCAGTTCTTC.

The chain recombines TRBV28 with TRBJ2-1; no firm D call. In germline, CDR1 is MDHEN, CDR2 SYDVKM. V gave up 3 bases and J gave up 12 bases, with 15 bases separating them. The CDR3 covers 13 residues. The DNA for the CDR3 is TGTGCCAGCAGTTTTCCGGGCCCGATGGGGCAGTTCTTC. Translation gives CASSFPGPMGQFF.

This chain joins TRBV28 and TRBJ1-5; 7 bases line up with TRBD1. The ends lost 6 bases at V and 4 bases at J; junction bases unmatched: 6. The CDR3 covers 14 residues. CDR1 and CDR2 (germline): MDHEN, SYDVKM. CDR3 nucleotide sequence: TGTGCCAGCAGAGACAGGGATCGGAATCAGCCCCAGCATTTT. Translation: CASRDRDRNQPQHF.